Listed below are T cell receptor beta chains from one sample, sequenced in a study of early T cells in non-severe SARS-CoV-2 infection. MiXCR, applied by TCRdb to the 5' RACE reads, yields one record per CDR3 protein. The sample shows 50,000 to 65,000 distinct CDR3 sequences, around 20% of them seen only once. Source: whole blood, taken at baseline. These receptors all stem from an adult who was a healthcare worker with PCR-confirmed SARS-CoV-2 infection or an uninfected control (not recorded which). Both conserved end residues are part of each CDR3. Each record gives: clone size, D gene, J gene, V gene, CDR3 protein, CDR3 DNA. The D gene is left open where the match is weak. Clone sizes are given selectively: once, few, many, or a class where the clone is expanded.

medium-sized,.,TRBJ2-1,TRBV7-9,CASTSANEQFF,TGTGCCAGCACCTCCGCAAATGAGCAGTTCTTC
.,TRBD1,TRBJ1-1,TRBV6-6,CASSEQGANTEAFF,TGTGCCAGCAGTGAACAGGGGGCGAACACTGAAGCTTTCTTT
few,.,TRBJ2-3,TRBV5-1,CASRRAVSDTQYF,TGCGCCAGCAGGAGGGCAGTTTCAGATACGCAGTATTTT
.,.,TRBJ1-1,TRBV24-1,CATSDNRHRENTEAFF,TGTGCCACCAGTGACAACCGGCACAGGGAGAACACTGAAGCTTTCTTT
.,.,TRBJ2-5,TRBV10-1,CASSATVGGETQYF,TGCGCCAGCAGTGCGACCGTTGGGGGGGAGACCCAGTACTTC
few,.,TRBJ2-1,TRBV3-1,CASSQGLDAYNEQFF,TGTGCCAGCAGCCAAGGATTGGACGCCTACAATGAGCAGTTCTTC
.,.,TRBJ1-4,TRBV2,CASKWSANEKLFF,TGTGCCAGCAAATGGAGTGCTAATGAAAAACTGTTTTTT
.,.,TRBJ2-2,TRBV5-1,CASSYSGVRTLSSGELFF,TGCGCCAGCAGCTATTCGGGTGTTCGGACCCTAAGCTCCGGGGAGCTGTTTTTT
.,TRBD1,TRBJ1-5,TRBV12-3/TRBV12-4,CASSSQGARQPQHF,TGTGCCAGCAGTTCACAGGGGGCTAGGCAGCCCCAGCATTTT
few,.,TRBJ1-2,TRBV2,CASTEGMEGPGYGYTF,TGTGCCAGCACAGAAGGGATGGAGGGGCCGGGCTATGGCTACACCTTC
few,.,TRBJ2-7,TRBV6-5,CASSSGVPYEQYF,TGTGCCAGCAGTTCAGGGGTTCCCTACGAGCAGTACTTC
.,TRBD1,TRBJ2-7,TRBV12-5,CASGLEGGPYEQYF,TGTGCTAGTGGTTTGGAAGGGGGCCCCTACGAGCAGTACTTC
few,.,TRBJ1-5,TRBV4-1,CASSPSPGQPQHF,TGCGCCAGCAGCCCCTCACCTGGTCAGCCCCAGCATTTT
.,TRBD1,TRBJ1-1,TRBV5-1,CASSFRPQGDTEAFF,TGCGCCAGCAGCTTCCGCCCCCAGGGGGACACTGAAGCTTTCTTT
.,.,TRBJ1-5,TRBV24-1,CATSDGGGSNQPQHF,TGTGCCACCAGTGATGGAGGGGGAAGCAATCAGCCCCAGCATTTT
few,TRBD2,TRBJ2-1,TRBV6-6,CASIPASGHNEQFF,TGTGCCAGCATCCCGGCTAGCGGGCACAATGAGCAGTTCTTC
few,.,TRBJ2-2,TRBV24-1,CATSDPDSNGELFF,TGTGCCACCAGTGACCCGGACAGTAACGGGGAGCTGTTTTTT
.,.,TRBJ2-7,TRBV7-8,CASSLVGARLSSEQYF,TGTGCCAGCAGCTTAGTGGGAGCCCGGCTTTCGTCCGAGCAGTACTTC